One sample yielded the 21 T cell receptor beta chains listed below, sequenced in a study of a mutant IDH1 vaccine in newly diagnosed glioma. As for time point: week 35, safety follow-up. Doses consisted of 300 ug of mutant IDH1 20-mer peptide each, paired with topical imiquimod. The antigens of these receptors remain unknown. The method was immunoSEQ multiplex PCR; TCRdb's version includes in-frame clones alone and lacks a portion of them. The top ten hold 2% to 2.5% of the sample, which has about 46,000 clones, 85% to 95% seen once. The sample was PBMCs, taken from a glioma patient whose treatment included an IDH1 peptide vaccine. The origin of the receptors is a middle-aged man with glioma.

This chain links TRBV30 with TRBJ2-7; 8 bases align to TRBD2. The CDR3 runs 13 residues. Looked up from germline, CDR1 is GTSNPN and CDR2 is SVGIG (reference sequence). V lost 2 bases to trimming and J lost 2 bases; unmatched junction nucleotides: 2. CDR3 nucleotides: TGTGCCTGGAGTCGGGGGGGGCCCTACGAGCAGTACTTC. Its translation is CAWSRGGPYEQYF.

V gene TRBV2 combines with J gene TRBJ2-1, with TRBD2 identical over 10 bases. The J segment lost 6 bases and the V segment lost 6 bases, leaving 8 bases of the junction unmatched. The CDR3 runs to 15 residues. Per germline, CDR1 SNHLY and CDR2 FYNNEI. The CDR3 DNA reads as TGTGCCAGCAGCCCTTGGGCTAGCGGGAGCAATGAGCAGTTCTTC. Encoded protein: CASSPWASGSNEQFF. The full variable domain, in which reference TRBV2 and TRBJ2-1 provide the parts outside the CDR3, is EPEVTQTPSHQVTQMGQEVILRCVPISNHLYFYWYRQILGQKVEFLVSFYNNEISEKSEIFDDQFSVERPDGSNFTLKIRSTKLEDSAMYFCASSPWASGSNEQFFGPGTRLTVL.

The rearrangement uses TRBV12-5 and TRBJ2-2, with D perhaps matching TRBD1 (6 bases). V was pared by 4 bases and J by 6 bases, with 12 bases between. Per the germline V gene, CDR1 is LGHNT and CDR2 is FRNRAP. CDR3 length: 14 residues. The chain's CDR3 is CASGSAPGAGELFF. As DNA, the CDR3 is TGTGCTAGTGGTTCGGCTCCAGGGGCCGGGGAGCTGTTTTTT.

The V call is TRBV28, the J call TRBJ1-5, with a tentative D call TRBD1 (5 bases). V dropped 5 bases and J dropped 6 bases, with 20 bases sitting between them. Per the germline V gene, CDR1 is MDHEN and CDR2 is SYDVKM. CDR3 size: 16 residues. The CDR3 reads CASSLPDGTPSQPQHF. In nucleotides, the CDR3 is TGTGCCAGCAGTCTGCCAGACGGGACTCCAAGTCAGCCCCAGCATTTT.

V usage is TRBV19 and J usage is TRBJ2-1; 9 bases line up with TRBD2. The CDR3 runs 15 residues. The ends lost 3 bases at V and 6 bases at J; junction bases unmatched: 6. CDR1 is LNHDA and CDR2 is SQIVND in the germline V gene (reference sequence). The CDR3 spells CASSISSGGINEQFF. The CDR3 DNA reads as TGTGCCAGTAGTATCAGTAGCGGGGGAATCAATGAGCAGTTCTTC.

In its sample, this clone was seen a few times. The chain has TRBV6-4 and TRBJ2-3, with 11 bases matching TRBD2. J gave up 3 bases and V 2 bases, and 1 base lay outside the gene matches. CDR1 is MRHNA and CDR2 is SNTAGT in the germline V gene. This CDR3 is 15 amino acids long. The CDR3 is CASSDTSGGTDTQYF. Here the CDR3 DNA reads TGTGCCAGCAGTGACACTAGCGGGGGTACAGATACGCAGTATTTT.

V and J are TRBV29-1 and TRBJ1-1; the match to TRBD1 covers 7 bases. This CDR3 has 12 residues. CDR1 is SQVTM, CDR2 ANQGSEA, per germline. With V trimmed by 3 bases and J by 7 bases, 5 bases remained unmatched. The CDR3 spells CSVDRGAIEAFF. The DNA for the CDR3 is TGCAGCGTTGACAGGGGGGCTATTGAAGCTTTCTTT. Full variable domain (missing parts from reference TRBV29-1 and TRBJ1-1): SAVISQKPSRDICQRGTSLTIQCQVDSQVTMMFWYRQQPGQSLTLIATANQGSEATYESGFVIDKFPISRPNLTFSTLTVSNMSPEDSSIYLCSVDRGAIEAFFGQGTRLTVV.

This chain uses TRBV4-1 with TRBJ2-7; D might be TRBD1 (6 bases). Germline CDR1 reads MGHRA; CDR2 reads YSYEKL. The V and J ends lost 0 bases and 2 bases respectively, with 8 bases between them. CDR3 length: 14 residues. CDR3 DNA sequence: TGCGCCAGCAGCCAAGATAAGGGGGCCTACGAGCAGTACTTC. Residues: CASSQDKGAYEQYF.

This chain connects TRBV27 to TRBJ1-1; D remains unclear. CDR1 and CDR2 from the germline V gene are MNHEY and SMNVEV (reference sequence). V was trimmed by 4 bases and J by 3 bases, leaving 9 bases between them. The CDR3 is 13 residues long. The CDR3 DNA follows: TGTGCCAGCAGTTCCCAGACTCACACTGAAGCTTTCTTT. It encodes CASSSQTHTEAFF.

The rearrangement links TRBV7-9 to TRBJ2-2; TRBD2 matches 11 bases. There are 16 residues in the CDR3. V shed 5 bases, J shed 5 bases, and the junction held 7 bases outside the gene matches. Germline loops: CDR1 SEHNR, CDR2 FQNEAQ (reference sequence). The CDR3: CASSPLTSGVTGELFF. The CDR3 DNA reads as TGTGCCAGCAGCCCCCTGACTAGCGGGGTAACCGGGGAGCTGTTTTTT.

This clone was recorded only once. The V call is TRBV7-8, the J call TRBJ1-5, with D possibly matching TRBD1 (5 bases). The CDR3 spans 16 residues. Trimming removed 5 bases from V and 5 bases from J, with 19 bases in between. Looked up from germline, CDR1 is SGHVS and CDR2 is FQNEAQ. Here the CDR3 DNA reads TGTGCCAGCAGCATACCCGGGATTGGAGGGGATCAGCCCCAGCATTTT. It is translated as CASSIPGIGGDQPQHF.

The chain has TRBV25-1 and TRBJ2-3, with a possible D match to TRBD2 (5 bases). The CDR3 spans 16 residues. The V gene lost 7 bases and the J gene lost 4 bases, with 21 bases spanning the gap. Germline loops: CDR1 MGHDK, CDR2 SYGVNS. CDR3 in amino acids: CASTPRGTQGADTQYF. In DNA, the CDR3 is TGTGCCAGCACCCCACGGGGTACCCAAGGCGCAGATACGCAGTATTTT.

The DNA for the CDR3 is TGTGCCAGCAGCAACCGAGGACAGGGCGGTGAAGCTTTCTTT. It codes for CASSNRGQGGEAFF. The chain combines TRBV7-8 with TRBJ1-1; TRBD1 matches 8 bases. The CDR3 is 14 amino acids. V dropped 5 bases and J dropped 7; count of bases not matched to a gene: 9. Germline assignment: CDR1 SGHVS and CDR2 FQNEAQ.

The CDR3 nucleotides are TGCAGCGTTGAAGGCGAGGGGGGGATAGGGACAGGTCACGAGTACTTC. Translation gives CSVEGEGGIGTGHEYF. V usage is TRBV29-1 and J usage is TRBJ2-7; TRBD1 might be the D (8 bases). Trimming left V 1 base short and J 11 bases short, with 27 bases between. Germline CDR1 and CDR2: SQVTM and ANQGSEA. The CDR3 has 16 amino acids.

The chain couples TRBV6-1 to TRBJ2-1; D perhaps matches TRBD2 (6 bases). This CDR3 spans 14 amino acids. V shed 8 bases and J shed 10 bases, with 21 bases lying between them. The germline V gene has CDR1 MNHNS and CDR2 SASEGT. The CDR3 spells CASLKSEGPREQFF. Here the CDR3 DNA reads TGTGCCAGCCTAAAGTCGGAGGGCCCTCGGGAGCAGTTCTTC.

The J gene is TRBJ2-3, the V gene TRBV11-2; 11 bases line up with TRBD2. This CDR3 is 18 amino acids long. With 2 bases clipped from V and 0 bases from J, the junction kept 7 bases outside the gene matches. From germline, CDR1 is SGHAT and CDR2 FQNNGV. The DNA for the CDR3 is TGTGCCAGCAGCTTAAAGGGACTAGCGGAAACTAGCACAGATACGCAGTATTTT. This sequence encodes CASSLKGLAETSTDTQYF. Together with reference TRBV11-2 and TRBJ2-3, the CDR3 gives the full variable domain: EAGVAQSPRYKIIEKRQSVAFWCNPISGHATLYWYQQILGQGPKLLIQFQNNGVVDDSQLPKDRFSAERLKGVDSTLKIQPAKLEDSAVYLCASSLKGLAETSTDTQYFGPGTRLTVL.

The genes are TRBV9 and TRBJ1-2; D gene uncertain. V was trimmed by 4 bases and J by 6 bases, leaving 13 bases between them. This CDR3 is built from 13 residues. In germline, CDR1 is SGDLS, CDR2 YYNGEE. The chain's CDR3 is CASSSGSVHGYTF. Here the CDR3 DNA reads TGTGCCAGCAGCTCCGGGAGCGTACATGGCTACACCTTC.

The gene calls are TRBV5-4 and TRBJ2-5, with TRBD2 matching over 10 bases. The CDR3 is 16 amino acids. Unmatched junction bases numbered 7, after V lost 0 bases and J lost 5 bases. Germline CDR1 reads SGHNT; CDR2 reads YYREEE (reference sequence). CDR3 amino acids: CASSLEVAGGQETQYF. For the CDR3, the DNA is TGTGCCAGCAGCTTGGAGGTAGCGGGGGGTCAGGAGACCCAGTACTTC.

This chain joins TRBV7-8 and TRBJ2-1, with D possibly TRBD2 on 6 matching bases. The CDR3 has 15 amino acids. CDR1 is SGHVS, CDR2 FQNEAQ, per germline. V lost 2 bases and J lost 13, with 21 bases in between. CDR3 amino acids: CASSLRVWGRAGQFF. The CDR3 DNA sequence: TGTGCCAGCAGCTTAAGGGTCTGGGGACGAGCGGGCCAGTTCTTC.

The chain employs TRBV5-6 and TRBJ2-2, with a tentative D call TRBD2 (5 bases). CDR3 length: 16 amino acids. Germline V gene data show CDR1 as SGHDT and CDR2 as YYEEEE. Trimming took 0 bases from V and 5 from J, leaving 14 bases between them. CDR3 nucleotide sequence: TGTGCCAGCAGCTTGGGCTCCATGACGGGGACCGGGGAGCTGTTTTTT. This encodes CASSLGSMTGTGELFF.

Only one count was recorded for this clone. The rearrangement joins TRBV7-6 to TRBJ2-3; D is possibly TRBD1 or TRBD2 (6 bases each). Trimming took 4 bases from V and 6 from J, leaving 14 bases between them. The length of the CDR3 is 14 residues. Germline CDR1 reads SGHVS; CDR2 reads FNYEAQ. CDR3 sequence: CASSSGAGWDTQYF. CDR3 in DNA: TGTGCCAGCAGCTCAGGGGCGGGGTGGGATACGCAGTATTTT.